The rows below give T cell receptor beta chains drawn from one sample of a study of human T cells and chemical hapten exposure. TCRdb passed the RACE reads through MiXCR, listing each CDR3 protein once. The table shows 82,000 or so distinct CDR3 sequences, with around 13% occurring only once. The sequencing used whole blood, collected in connection with sensitization to the hapten diphenylcyclopropenone (DPC). The receptor source for this set is a woman aged 45 to 65 with alopecia areata. Some clones in this sample may be carry-over from other donors' samples. CDR3s include the opening cysteine and the closing phenylalanine or tryptophan. A D gene is named only where the DNA matches it firmly. Where a row states a size, it is once, few, many or the class of an expanded clone; other rows omit it.

cdr3_nt: TGTGCCAGCTCACCAGGGGGCGCGGGACAGCCCCAGCATTTT; cdr3_aa: CASSPGGAGQPQHF; d_call: -; v_call: TRBV18; clone_size: -; j_call: TRBJ1-5
cdr3_nt: TGTGCCAGCAGCGTAGGGACAGGCTATGGCTACACCTTC; cdr3_aa: CASSVGTGYGYTF; d_call: TRBD1; v_call: TRBV9; clone_size: many; j_call: TRBJ1-2
cdr3_nt: TGCGCCAGCAGCCCTCGAAACACAGATACGCAGTATTTT; cdr3_aa: CASSPRNTDTQYF; d_call: -; v_call: TRBV5-1; clone_size: few; j_call: TRBJ2-3
cdr3_nt: TGCAGTGCGGGTAGGACAGGGGAAAACTACACCTTC; cdr3_aa: CSAGRTGENYTF; d_call: TRBD1; v_call: TRBV29-1; clone_size: -; j_call: TRBJ1-2
cdr3_nt: TGTGCCAGCAGTGAACTTGGGCCGCTGAATGAAAAACTGTTTTTT; cdr3_aa: CASSELGPLNEKLFF; d_call: -; v_call: TRBV2; clone_size: few; j_call: TRBJ1-4
cdr3_nt: TGCAGTGCTAGAGATCCCTCGGACGGACAGCCCCAGCATTTT; cdr3_aa: CSARDPSDGQPQHF; d_call: -; v_call: TRBV20-1; clone_size: few; j_call: TRBJ1-5
cdr3_nt: TGCAGTGCTAGAGAAAATCCAGGGGGCTATGGCTACACCTTC; cdr3_aa: CSARENPGGYGYTF; d_call: TRBD1; v_call: TRBV20-1; clone_size: -; j_call: TRBJ1-2
cdr3_nt: TGTGCCACCAGCAGAGGGGCACAGTTAACGCAGTATTTT; cdr3_aa: CATSRGAQLTQYF; d_call: -; v_call: TRBV15; clone_size: -; j_call: TRBJ2-3
cdr3_nt: TGTGCTAGTGGTTTGGTTCAAACAAGACTAGCGGACTCCTACGAGCAGTACTTC; cdr3_aa: CASGLVQTRLADSYEQYF; d_call: TRBD2; v_call: TRBV12-5; clone_size: -; j_call: TRBJ2-7
cdr3_nt: TGCGCCAGCAGCCAAGCGAGGCTAGCGGGGTCCACAGATACGCAGTATTTT; cdr3_aa: CASSQARLAGSTDTQYF; d_call: TRBD2; v_call: TRBV4-1; clone_size: medium-sized; j_call: TRBJ2-3
cdr3_nt: TGTGCCAGCAGCTTGGGACAGGGGGACTACGAGCAGTACTTC; cdr3_aa: CASSLGQGDYEQYF; d_call: TRBD1; v_call: TRBV5-4; clone_size: -; j_call: TRBJ2-7
cdr3_nt: TGTGCCAGCAGTGAAGGTAGTTTCACAGATACGCAGTATTTT; cdr3_aa: CASSEGSFTDTQYF; d_call: -; v_call: TRBV6-1; clone_size: -; j_call: TRBJ2-3
cdr3_nt: TGTGCCAGCAGCTTAGAAAATTCCGGGACTAGCGGTGAGCAGTTCTTC; cdr3_aa: CASSLENSGTSGEQFF; d_call: TRBD2; v_call: TRBV7-6; clone_size: -; j_call: TRBJ2-1
cdr3_nt: TGTGCCAGCAAGGGAAACGGGAACGAGCAGTACTTC; cdr3_aa: CASKGNGNEQYF; d_call: -; v_call: TRBV12-3/TRBV12-4; clone_size: -; j_call: TRBJ2-7
cdr3_nt: TGTGCCAGCAGCGCCCCGACTAGCGAGACTTCAGATACGCAGTATTTT; cdr3_aa: CASSAPTSETSDTQYF; d_call: TRBD2; v_call: TRBV9; clone_size: few; j_call: TRBJ2-3
cdr3_nt: TGTGCCAGCAGCCAAATGGGGGAGCTGTTTTTT; cdr3_aa: CASSQMGELFF; d_call: -; v_call: TRBV11-2; clone_size: -; j_call: TRBJ2-2
cdr3_nt: TGTGCCAGCAGTTTCAGGGGAACTAACTATGGCTACACCTTC; cdr3_aa: CASSFRGTNYGYTF; d_call: -; v_call: TRBV12-3/TRBV12-4; clone_size: few; j_call: TRBJ1-2
cdr3_nt: TGTGCCACCAGCAGGCGGGACAAGACTAATGAAAAACTGTTTTTT; cdr3_aa: CATSRRDKTNEKLFF; d_call: -; v_call: TRBV15; clone_size: -; j_call: TRBJ1-4
cdr3_nt: TGTGCCACCACCCGGGGGACGCTTCCAACAGATACGCAGTATTTT; cdr3_aa: CATTRGTLPTDTQYF; d_call: -; v_call: TRBV24-1; clone_size: few; j_call: TRBJ2-3
cdr3_nt: TGTGCCAGCAGCTCAAATGGAGGCAGCACCTACGAGCAGTACTTC; cdr3_aa: CASSSNGGSTYEQYF; d_call: -; v_call: TRBV7-2; clone_size: many; j_call: TRBJ2-7
cdr3_nt: TGTGCCAGCAGCACCCGAAGAGTGCAGTACTTC; cdr3_aa: CASSTRRVQYF; d_call: -; v_call: TRBV3-1; clone_size: -; j_call: TRBJ2-7
cdr3_nt: TGTGCCAGCAGTTTACAGCTTCCCTATAGCACTGAAGCTTTCTTT; cdr3_aa: CASSLQLPYSTEAFF; d_call: -; v_call: TRBV28; clone_size: few; j_call: TRBJ1-1
cdr3_nt: TGTGCCAGCAGCTCCTGGACAATCACAGATACGCAGTATTTT; cdr3_aa: CASSSWTITDTQYF; d_call: -; v_call: TRBV7-2; clone_size: -; j_call: TRBJ2-3
cdr3_nt: TGTGCCAGCAGTTACGGCTTACAAGAGACCCAGTACTTC; cdr3_aa: CASSYGLQETQYF; d_call: -; v_call: TRBV6-2/TRBV6-3; clone_size: -; j_call: TRBJ2-5
cdr3_nt: TGTGCCAGCAGCTTAAAGGGGGCGGATGGAAACACCATATATTTT; cdr3_aa: CASSLKGADGNTIYF; d_call: TRBD1; v_call: TRBV7-6; clone_size: -; j_call: TRBJ1-3
cdr3_nt: TGCGCCAGCAGCTTGGATGGCAAGAACACTGAAGCTTTCTTT; cdr3_aa: CASSLDGKNTEAFF; d_call: -; v_call: TRBV5-1; clone_size: few; j_call: TRBJ1-1
cdr3_nt: TGTGCCAGCAGTTTATCCAGGGGCCGCCCAGATACGCAGTATTTT; cdr3_aa: CASSLSRGRPDTQYF; d_call: -; v_call: TRBV27; clone_size: few; j_call: TRBJ2-3
cdr3_nt: TGCAGTGCTAGCCGAATGAGAAACACCGGGGAGCTGTTTTTT; cdr3_aa: CSASRMRNTGELFF; d_call: -; v_call: TRBV20-1; clone_size: few; j_call: TRBJ2-2
cdr3_nt: TGTGCCAGCAGTTTTCTGGACAGTCGATATGGCTACACCTTC; cdr3_aa: CASSFLDSRYGYTF; d_call: -; v_call: TRBV28; clone_size: -; j_call: TRBJ1-2
cdr3_nt: TGCAGCGTTGAAGGGGATCACGGCTACGAGCAGTACTTC; cdr3_aa: CSVEGDHGYEQYF; d_call: -; v_call: TRBV29-1; clone_size: many; j_call: TRBJ2-7
cdr3_nt: TGTGCCAGCAGCGGGGACAGCCGAAAACTGTTTTTT; cdr3_aa: CASSGDSRKLFF; d_call: TRBD1; v_call: TRBV5-8; clone_size: -; j_call: TRBJ1-4
cdr3_nt: TGTGCCAGCAGCTTAGATACAGTAACAGATACGCAGTATTTT; cdr3_aa: CASSLDTVTDTQYF; d_call: -; v_call: TRBV11-2; clone_size: -; j_call: TRBJ2-3
cdr3_nt: TGTGCCATCAGTGATAAACAGGGCTATGGCTACACCTTC; cdr3_aa: CAISDKQGYGYTF; d_call: -; v_call: TRBV10-3; clone_size: few; j_call: TRBJ1-2
cdr3_nt: TGCAGTGTTGATGGGACTAGCGGACACAATGAGCAGTTCTTC; cdr3_aa: CSVDGTSGHNEQFF; d_call: TRBD2; v_call: TRBV20-1; clone_size: -; j_call: TRBJ2-1
cdr3_nt: TGCAGCGTTTGGGATTATGAAAAACTGTTTTTT; cdr3_aa: CSVWDYEKLFF; d_call: -; v_call: TRBV29-1; clone_size: many; j_call: TRBJ1-4
cdr3_nt: TGCAGCGGGGTTATTAGCGGGGCCGAGCAGTTCTTC; cdr3_aa: CSGVISGAEQFF; d_call: TRBD2; v_call: TRBV29-1; clone_size: few; j_call: TRBJ2-1
cdr3_nt: TGTGCCAGCAGTCTCAAGGGCACAGATACGCAGTATTTT; cdr3_aa: CASSLKGTDTQYF; d_call: -; v_call: TRBV12-3/TRBV12-4; clone_size: -; j_call: TRBJ2-3
cdr3_nt: TGTGCCACCAGCCTCACCCGGGCCTACCAAGAGACCCAGTACTTC; cdr3_aa: CATSLTRAYQETQYF; d_call: -; v_call: TRBV15; clone_size: few; j_call: TRBJ2-5
cdr3_nt: TGCAGCGTTGTGCAGGGTTCCTCCAATCAGCCCCAGCATTTT; cdr3_aa: CSVVQGSSNQPQHF; d_call: -; v_call: TRBV29-1; clone_size: many; j_call: TRBJ1-5
cdr3_nt: TGTGCCAGCAGCCACGGGGCGACAGGGCAAGCTTTCTTT; cdr3_aa: CASSHGATGQAFF; d_call: TRBD1; v_call: TRBV3-1; clone_size: -; j_call: TRBJ1-1
cdr3_nt: TGTGCCAGCAGCTTATGGCGGGTGAGCACAGATACGCAGTATTTT; cdr3_aa: CASSLWRVSTDTQYF; d_call: -; v_call: TRBV7-9; clone_size: -; j_call: TRBJ2-3
cdr3_nt: TGTGCCAGCAGCTTAGGTGTGGGGGCGCGGGGTCAGCCCCAGCATTTT; cdr3_aa: CASSLGVGARGQPQHF; d_call: -; v_call: TRBV11-2; clone_size: many; j_call: TRBJ1-5
cdr3_nt: TGTGCCAGCAGTTCCAACAATCAGCCCCAGCATTTT; cdr3_aa: CASSSNNQPQHF; d_call: -; v_call: TRBV12-3/TRBV12-4; clone_size: -; j_call: TRBJ1-5
cdr3_nt: TGTGCCAGCATCGGGGGGCGACTACAAACTGAGCAGTTCTTC; cdr3_aa: CASIGGRLQTEQFF; d_call: -; v_call: TRBV6-5; clone_size: many; j_call: TRBJ2-1
cdr3_nt: TGCAGTGCTATCCACCAGCCTATGGCGGGAGGAGGCGAGCAGTACTTC; cdr3_aa: CSAIHQPMAGGGEQYF; d_call: TRBD2; v_call: TRBV20-1; clone_size: few; j_call: TRBJ2-7
cdr3_nt: TGTGCCAGCAGTGGGACTAGCGGGAGTTACGAGCAGTACTTC; cdr3_aa: CASSGTSGSYEQYF; d_call: TRBD2; v_call: TRBV12-3/TRBV12-4; clone_size: many; j_call: TRBJ2-7
cdr3_nt: TGTGCCAGCAGCCAGGGCTCTTCGGATGGCTACACCTTC; cdr3_aa: CASSQGSSDGYTF; d_call: -; v_call: TRBV4-2; clone_size: many; j_call: TRBJ1-2
cdr3_nt: TGTGCCAGCAGCTTGGAGTTCCCCTTGGGCGGCACCGGGGAGCTGTTTTTT; cdr3_aa: CASSLEFPLGGTGELFF; d_call: -; v_call: TRBV5-6; clone_size: few; j_call: TRBJ2-2
cdr3_nt: TGTGCCAGCAGCTCCGGGACTAGCGGATGGGATGAGCAGTTCTTC; cdr3_aa: CASSSGTSGWDEQFF; d_call: TRBD2; v_call: TRBV11-1; clone_size: -; j_call: TRBJ2-1
cdr3_nt: TGCAGCGTGCACGGACGGTACTATGGCTACACCTTC; cdr3_aa: CSVHGRYYGYTF; d_call: -; v_call: TRBV29-1; clone_size: -; j_call: TRBJ1-2
cdr3_nt: TGTGCCAGCAGCTTAGGGACTAGCAAAGGGGAGCTGTTTTTT; cdr3_aa: CASSLGTSKGELFF; d_call: TRBD2; v_call: TRBV7-8; clone_size: -; j_call: TRBJ2-2
cdr3_nt: TGTGCCAGCAGCTTGGACAGGGCCGCAGATACGCAGTATTTT; cdr3_aa: CASSLDRAADTQYF; d_call: TRBD1; v_call: TRBV7-2; clone_size: few; j_call: TRBJ2-3
cdr3_nt: TGTGCCAGCAGAGGGGAAAAAAACATTCAGTACTTC; cdr3_aa: CASRGEKNIQYF; d_call: -; v_call: TRBV7-8; clone_size: few; j_call: TRBJ2-4
cdr3_nt: TGCAGTGCTCGAGGCGGGACGGTTAATGAAAAACTGTTTTTT; cdr3_aa: CSARGGTVNEKLFF; d_call: -; v_call: TRBV20-1; clone_size: many; j_call: TRBJ1-4
cdr3_nt: TGTGCCAGCAGTGAATTGAGCGGGTCCTACAATGAGCAGTTCTTC; cdr3_aa: CASSELSGSYNEQFF; d_call: -; v_call: TRBV6-4; clone_size: many; j_call: TRBJ2-1
cdr3_nt: TGTGCCACCAGTGACGGAATCTATGGCTACACCTTC; cdr3_aa: CATSDGIYGYTF; d_call: -; v_call: TRBV24-1; clone_size: -; j_call: TRBJ1-2
cdr3_nt: TGCAGTGCAATTAAGACAGGGGGCTACGAGCAGTACTTC; cdr3_aa: CSAIKTGGYEQYF; d_call: TRBD1; v_call: TRBV20-1; clone_size: many; j_call: TRBJ2-7
cdr3_nt: TGTGCCAGCAGCCCGAGGGGGCTATGGTCTGAAAAACTGTTTTTT; cdr3_aa: CASSPRGLWSEKLFF; d_call: TRBD1; v_call: TRBV11-2; clone_size: few; j_call: TRBJ1-4